The 13 T cell receptor beta chains in this list originate from one sample, sequenced in a study of vaccination and CD4 T cells after COVID-19. The sample's treatment: roughly ten-day PBMC culture with coronavirus spike peptide pools or control peptides (ViraFEST assay). Which antigens these TCRs recognize remains unknown. Sequenced with the Oncomine TCR Beta short-read assay was DNA taken from cultured CD4+ T cells. One entry per CDR3 protein, called by TCRdb with MiXCR from the PCR reads. The table lists about 9,800 distinct CDR3 sequences, 30% to 40% of them singletons, with roughly a sixth in the top ten. Sequenced: CD4+ T cells from blood, cultured in vitro. The receptors stem from a human donor who had recovered from COVID-19.

This clonotype showed up just a few times. The J gene is TRBJ2-7, the V gene TRBV18, with D possibly matching TRBD2 (5 bases). The CDR3 is made up of 14 amino acids. Germline V lookup: CDR1 KGHSH, CDR2 LQKENI. V was cut by 0 bases and J by 2 bases, with 8 bases left in between. The CDR3 DNA is TGTGCCAGCTCACCACCGTACGGGACCTACGAGCAGTACTTC. As protein: CASSPPYGTYEQYF.

The chain is built from TRBV6-4 and TRBJ1-2, with a possible D match to TRBD1 (5 bases). This CDR3 spans 14 amino acids. Germline V gene sequence: CDR1 MRHNA, CDR2 SNTAGT. The ends were cut back, 7 bases at V and 6 bases at J, with 18 bases in the middle. DNA of the CDR3: TGTGCCAGCAAGGGGCATCGGGAAATGGATGGCTACACCTTC. This translates into CASKGHREMDGYTF.

This clonotype was detected only a few times. The chain is built from TRBV19 and TRBJ1-2; D perhaps matches TRBD1 (5 bases). The length of the CDR3 is 14 residues. CDR1 is LNHDA and CDR2 is SQIVND in the germline V gene (reference sequence). V was cut by 4 bases and J by 0 bases, with 9 bases left in between. CDR3 nucleotides: TGTGCCAGTAGTACCGACAGAGCTAACTATGGCTACACCTTC. This translates into CASSTDRANYGYTF.

A single count supports this clonotype. V and J are TRBV6-5 and TRBJ2-7; TRBD1 is a possible D gene (6 bases). The V end was cut by 0 bases, the J end by 3 bases, with 15 bases between. CDR3 length: 16 residues. The germline gives CDR1 MNHEY, CDR2 SVGAGI. The CDR3 is CASSYSSGTPYYEQYF. CDR3 coding DNA: TGTGCCAGCAGTTACTCGTCAGGGACACCCTACTACGAGCAGTACTTC.

The chain uses TRBV15 and TRBJ2-2; D assignment may be TRBD1 or TRBD2 (5 bases each). This CDR3 is built from 16 residues. Germline V gene lookup returns CDR1 LNHNV and CDR2 YYDKDF (reference sequence). Trimming removed 0 bases from V and 4 bases from J, with 12 bases in between. CDR3 coding DNA: TGTGCCACCAGCAGAGACCCCAAGGGACCCACCGGGGAGCTGTTTTTT. Its translation is CATSRDPKGPTGELFF.

This clonotype was observed a few times. The rearrangement uses TRBV21-1 and TRBJ2-2; TRBD1, the table's D call, lacks a check against the DNA. TRBV21-1 is given as a pseudogene. This CDR3 region has 14 residues. The CDR3 nucleotides are TGTGCCAGCAGGGACAGCGAGAACACCGGGGAGCTGTTTTTT. Encoded protein: CASRDSENTGELFF.

This clonotype showed up just a few times. The rearrangement links TRBV6-5 to TRBJ1-2; no firm D call. Germline CDR1 and CDR2: MNHEY and SVGAGI. V was trimmed by 0 bases and J by 4 bases, leaving 12 bases between them. This CDR3 contains 15 residues. CDR3 in amino acids: CASSYSVQAGYGYTF. The CDR3 region has the DNA TGTGCCAGCAGTTACTCAGTGCAGGCCGGCTATGGCTACACCTTC.

This clonotype was found a few times. The J gene is TRBJ1-1, the V gene TRBV20-1; the D gene is possibly TRBD1 (5 bases). There are 16 residues in the CDR3. V lost 4 bases, J lost 0 bases, and 18 bases lay in between. Germline V gives CDR1 DFQATT, CDR2 SNEGSKA (reference sequence). The chain's CDR3 is CSAITGPRRMNTEAFF. In DNA, the CDR3 is TGCAGTGCTATCACAGGCCCACGGAGGATGAACACTGAAGCTTTCTTT.

This chain links TRBV6-1 with TRBJ2-3; D unresolved. From germline, CDR1 is MNHNS and CDR2 SASEGT. With 6 bases removed from V and 2 bases from J, the gap between germline ends came to 15 bases. The CDR3 extends over 15 amino acids. CDR3 sequence: CASRESLEPTDTQYF. In DNA, the CDR3 is TGTGCCAGCAGGGAATCACTGGAGCCCACAGATACGCAGTATTTT.

A few counts support this clonotype. The chain uses TRBV30 and TRBJ2-7; tentative D call: TRBD2 (5 bases). V was trimmed by 4 bases and J by 3 bases, leaving 10 bases between them. The CDR3 sequence is 12 residues long. The germline V gene has CDR1 GTSNPN and CDR2 SVGIG (reference sequence). The CDR3 nucleotides are TGTGCCTGGATGAGGGAGCGCTACGAGCAGTACTTC. Protein product: CAWMRERYEQYF.

The rearrangement uses TRBV18 and TRBJ2-1; 10 nucleotides agree with TRBD2. Germline assignment: CDR1 KGHSH and CDR2 LQKENI. The ends lost 5 bases at V and 0 bases at J; junction bases unmatched: 10. The CDR3 has 18 amino acids. The CDR3 coding sequence is TGTGCCAGCTCAAGAACTGGGACTAGCGTACTCTCCTACAATGAGCAGTTCTTC. This sequence encodes CASSRTGTSVLSYNEQFF.

The chain couples TRBV20-1 to TRBJ2-7; 9 nucleotides agree with TRBD1. After removal of 6 bases from V and 6 bases from J, the junction contained 9 bases not matched to a gene. The CDR3 spans 13 residues. The germline CDR1 and CDR2 sequences are DFQATT and SNEGSKA (reference sequence). The CDR3 sequence: CSALGQGMGEQYF. DNA for the CDR3: TGCAGTGCCCTGGGACAGGGCATGGGCGAGCAGTACTTC.

In this sample, this clonotype turned up a few times. The chain uses TRBV29-1 and TRBJ1-1; D is undetermined. Germline loops: CDR1 SQVTM, CDR2 ANQGSEA. The CDR3 contains 10 residues. The germline V and J ends were trimmed by 4 bases and 5 bases, with 5 bases remaining between them. Written as DNA, the CDR3 is TGCAGCGTTGGGCTGACTGAAGCTTTCTTT. Translating gives CSVGLTEAFF.